This T cell receptor (beta chain) appears in the sequencing data of a study of blood T cells in healthy people across ages. This clonotype was detected only a few times. Its antigen is not identified. Germline V gene lookup returns CDR1 MNHEY and CDR2 SMNVEV (reference sequence). V lost 3 bases to trimming and J lost 0 bases; unmatched junction nucleotides: 4. The CDR3 is made up of 15 amino acids. Findings and caveats of the study: The recorded TCR beta diversity per million T cells decreased in a roughly linear manner with age. More naive CD4+ cells and higher diversity marked long-lived donors relative to aged donors.

Sample-barcoded 5' priming and a J-beta primer mix drove a second PCR of roughly 7 to 11 cycles. One entry per CDR3 protein results from TCRdb running MiXCR on the 5' RACE reads. This sample has about 1,500,000 distinct CDR3 sequences; roughly 30% occur once, and the top ten carry 7.7%. Every participating donor contributed about 10 milliliters of peripheral blood through a draw. The material sequenced was blood. This chain uses TRBV27 with TRBJ2-5; TRBD1 matches at 7 bases. The TCR was taken from a woman aged 25 to 39 in good health. CDR3 nucleotides: TGTGCCAGCAGTTTGAACAGGGGCCACCAAGAGACCCAGTACTTC. Translation gives CASSLNRGHQETQYF.